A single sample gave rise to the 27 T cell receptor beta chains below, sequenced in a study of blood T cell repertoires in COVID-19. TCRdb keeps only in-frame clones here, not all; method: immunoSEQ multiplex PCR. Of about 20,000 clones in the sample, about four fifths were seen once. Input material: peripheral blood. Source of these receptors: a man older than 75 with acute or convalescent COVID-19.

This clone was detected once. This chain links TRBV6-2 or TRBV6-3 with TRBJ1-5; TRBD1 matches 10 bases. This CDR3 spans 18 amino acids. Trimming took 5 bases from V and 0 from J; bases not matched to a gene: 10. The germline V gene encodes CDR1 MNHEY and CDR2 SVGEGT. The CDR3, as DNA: TGTGCCAGCAGTCCCCCGGGACAGGGGAAATATAGCAATCAGCCCCAGCATTTT. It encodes CASSPPGQGKYSNQPQHF.

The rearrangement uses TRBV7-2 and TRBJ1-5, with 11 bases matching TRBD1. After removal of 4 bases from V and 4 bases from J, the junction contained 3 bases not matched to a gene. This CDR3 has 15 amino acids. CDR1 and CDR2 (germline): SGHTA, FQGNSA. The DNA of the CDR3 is TGTGCCAGCAGCTCCGGGACAGGGGGTAATCAGCCCCAGCATTTT. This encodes CASSSGTGGNQPQHF. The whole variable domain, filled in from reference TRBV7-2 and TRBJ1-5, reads GAGVSQSPSNKVTEKGKDVELRCDPISGHTALYWYRQSLGQGLEFLIYFQGNSAPDKSGLPSDRFSAERTGGSVSTLTIQRTQQEDSAVYLCASSSGTGGNQPQHFGDGTRLSIL.

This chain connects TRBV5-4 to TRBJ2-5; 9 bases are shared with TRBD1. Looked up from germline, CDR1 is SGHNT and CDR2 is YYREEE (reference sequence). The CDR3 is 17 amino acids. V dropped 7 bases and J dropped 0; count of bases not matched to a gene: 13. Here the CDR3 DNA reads TGTGCCAGCCTTGATTACAGGGGGCCGGGGTACCAAGAGACCCAGTACTTC. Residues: CASLDYRGPGYQETQYF.

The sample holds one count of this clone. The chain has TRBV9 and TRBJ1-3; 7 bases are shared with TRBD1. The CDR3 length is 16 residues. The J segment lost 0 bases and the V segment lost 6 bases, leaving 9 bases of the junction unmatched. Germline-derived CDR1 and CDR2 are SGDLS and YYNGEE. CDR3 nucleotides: TGTGCCAGCAACCCAACAGGGGCCTCCTCTGGAAACACCATATATTTT. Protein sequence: CASNPTGASSGNTIYF.

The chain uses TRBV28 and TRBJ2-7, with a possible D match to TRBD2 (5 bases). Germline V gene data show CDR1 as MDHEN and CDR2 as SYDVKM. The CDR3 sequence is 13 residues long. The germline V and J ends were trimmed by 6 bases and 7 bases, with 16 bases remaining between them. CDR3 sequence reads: CASRTTGRAEQYF. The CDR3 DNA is TGTGCCAGCAGGACTACGGGTAGAGCGGAGCAGTACTTC. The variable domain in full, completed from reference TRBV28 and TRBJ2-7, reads DVKVTQSSRYLVKRTGEKVFLECVQDMDHENMFWYRQDPGLGLRLIYFSYDVKMKEKGDIPEGYSVSREKKERFSLILESASTNQTSMYLCASRTTGRAEQYFGPGTRLTVT.

This CDR3 reads CASSGTGGRSDYGYTF. The CDR3, as DNA: TGTGCCAGCAGCGGTACAGGGGGTAGGTCGGACTATGGCTACACCTTC. The chain recombines TRBV9 with TRBJ1-2; TRBD1 matches 8 bases. Germline CDR1 reads SGDLS; CDR2 reads YYNGEE. The V segment lost 3 bases and the J segment 3 bases; nucleotides outside the gene matches: 10. The length of the CDR3 is 16 residues. Variable domain in full (rest from reference TRBV9 and TRBJ1-2): DSGVTQTPKHLITATGQRVTLRCSPRSGDLSVYWYQQSLDQGLQFLIQYYNGEERAKGNILERFSAQQFPDLHSELNLSSLELGDSALYFCASSGTGGRSDYGYTFGSGTRLTVV.

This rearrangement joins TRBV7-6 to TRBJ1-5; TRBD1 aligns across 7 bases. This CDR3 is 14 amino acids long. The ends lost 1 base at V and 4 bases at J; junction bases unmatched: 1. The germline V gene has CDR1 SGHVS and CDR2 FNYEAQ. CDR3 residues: CASSLEQGNQPQHF. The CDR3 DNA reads TGTGCCAGCAGCTTAGAACAGGGGAATCAGCCCCAGCATTTT.

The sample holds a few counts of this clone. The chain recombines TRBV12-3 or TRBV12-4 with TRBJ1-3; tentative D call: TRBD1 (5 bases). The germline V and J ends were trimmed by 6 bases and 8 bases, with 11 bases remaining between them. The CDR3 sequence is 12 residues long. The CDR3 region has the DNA TGTGCCAGCAGCCCACCGACAGACACCATATATTTT. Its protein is CASSPPTDTIYF.

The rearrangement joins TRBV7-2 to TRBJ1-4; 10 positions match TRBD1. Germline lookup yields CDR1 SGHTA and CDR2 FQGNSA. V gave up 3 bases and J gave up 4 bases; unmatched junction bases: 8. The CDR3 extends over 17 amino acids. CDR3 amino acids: CASSFRTGGTLNEKLFF. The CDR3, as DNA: TGTGCCAGCAGCTTCAGGACAGGGGGGACCCTTAATGAAAAACTGTTTTTT.

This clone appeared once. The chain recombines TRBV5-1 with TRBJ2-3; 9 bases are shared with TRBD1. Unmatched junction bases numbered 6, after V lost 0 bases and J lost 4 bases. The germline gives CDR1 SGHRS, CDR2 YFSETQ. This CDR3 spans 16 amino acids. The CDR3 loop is CASSLDPGQGSDTQYF. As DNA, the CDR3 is TGCGCCAGCAGCTTGGACCCGGGACAGGGCTCAGATACGCAGTATTTT.

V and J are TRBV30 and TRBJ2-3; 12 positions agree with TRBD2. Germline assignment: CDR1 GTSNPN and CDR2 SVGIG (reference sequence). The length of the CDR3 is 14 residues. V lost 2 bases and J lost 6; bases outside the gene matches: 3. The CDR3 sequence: CAWSSGTSGDTQYF. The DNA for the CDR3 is TGTGCCTGGAGTTCCGGGACTAGCGGGGATACGCAGTATTTT.

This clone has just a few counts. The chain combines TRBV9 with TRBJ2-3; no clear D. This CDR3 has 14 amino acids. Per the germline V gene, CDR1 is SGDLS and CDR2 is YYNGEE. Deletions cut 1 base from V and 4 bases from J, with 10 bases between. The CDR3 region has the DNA TGTGCCAGCAGCGTAAGCGTGCGACCAGATACGCAGTATTTT. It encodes CASSVSVRPDTQYF.

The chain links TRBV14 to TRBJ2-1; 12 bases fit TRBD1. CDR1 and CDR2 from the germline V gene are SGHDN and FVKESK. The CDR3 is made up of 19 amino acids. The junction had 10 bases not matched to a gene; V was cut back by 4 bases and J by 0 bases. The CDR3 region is CASSPLPGQGAGSYNEQFF. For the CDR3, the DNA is TGTGCCAGCAGCCCCCTCCCGGGACAGGGGGCTGGCTCCTACAATGAGCAGTTCTTC.

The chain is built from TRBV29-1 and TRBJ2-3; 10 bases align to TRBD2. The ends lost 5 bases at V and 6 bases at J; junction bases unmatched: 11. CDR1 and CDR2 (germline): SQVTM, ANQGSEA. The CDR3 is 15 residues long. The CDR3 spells CSVSPAGGVADTQYF. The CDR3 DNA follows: TGCAGCGTTTCCCCAGCGGGAGGGGTTGCCGATACGCAGTATTTT.

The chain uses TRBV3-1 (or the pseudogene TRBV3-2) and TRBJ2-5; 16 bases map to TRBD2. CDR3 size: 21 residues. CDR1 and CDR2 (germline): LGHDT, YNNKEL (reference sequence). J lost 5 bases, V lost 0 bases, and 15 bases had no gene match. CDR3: CASSQDPSGTSGRAFGETQYF. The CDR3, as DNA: TGTGCCAGCAGCCAAGACCCATCCGGGACTAGCGGGAGGGCCTTCGGGGAGACCCAGTACTTC.

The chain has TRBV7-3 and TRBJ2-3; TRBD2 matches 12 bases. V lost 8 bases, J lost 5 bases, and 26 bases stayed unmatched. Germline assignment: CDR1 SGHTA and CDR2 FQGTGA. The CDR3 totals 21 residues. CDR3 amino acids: CASEKSSFALFRTSGEDTQYF. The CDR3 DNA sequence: TGTGCCAGCGAAAAAAGCAGCTTTGCTCTATTCCGGACTAGCGGGGAAGATACGCAGTATTTT.

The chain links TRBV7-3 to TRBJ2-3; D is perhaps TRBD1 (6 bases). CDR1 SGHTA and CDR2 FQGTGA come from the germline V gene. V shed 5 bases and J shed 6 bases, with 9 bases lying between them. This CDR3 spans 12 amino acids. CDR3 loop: CASSPQGDTQYF. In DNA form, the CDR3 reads TGTGCCAGCAGCCCCCAGGGGGATACGCAGTATTTT. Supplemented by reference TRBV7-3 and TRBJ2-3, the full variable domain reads GAGVSQTPSNKVTEKGKYVELRCDPISGHTALYWYRQSLGQGPEFLIYFQGTGAADDSGLPNDRFFAVRPEGSVSTLKIQRTERGDSAVYLCASSPQGDTQYFGPGTRLTVL.

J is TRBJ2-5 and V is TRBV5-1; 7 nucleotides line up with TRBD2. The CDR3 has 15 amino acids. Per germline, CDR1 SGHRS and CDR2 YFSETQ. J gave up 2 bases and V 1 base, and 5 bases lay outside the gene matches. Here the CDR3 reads CASSLMTSQQETQYF. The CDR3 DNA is TGCGCCAGCAGCTTGATGACTAGCCAACAAGAGACCCAGTACTTC.

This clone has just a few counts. The CDR3 sequence: CASRGQLNTEAFF. For the CDR3, the DNA is TGCGCCAGCAGGGGACAATTGAACACTGAAGCTTTCTTT. J is TRBJ1-1 and V is TRBV10-1; tentatively, D is TRBD1 (6 bases). The germline gives CDR1 WNHNN, CDR2 SYGVQD (reference sequence). This CDR3 has 13 residues. V was shortened by 6 bases and J by 0 bases, with 8 bases between the two germline ends.

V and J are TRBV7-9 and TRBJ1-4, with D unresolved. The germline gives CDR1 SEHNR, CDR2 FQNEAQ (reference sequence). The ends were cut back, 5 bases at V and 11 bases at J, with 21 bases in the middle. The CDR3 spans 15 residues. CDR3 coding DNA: TGTGCCAGCAGCAGACGTAATACGGGGTCGGGGAAACTGTTTTTT. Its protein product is CASSRRNTGSGKLFF.

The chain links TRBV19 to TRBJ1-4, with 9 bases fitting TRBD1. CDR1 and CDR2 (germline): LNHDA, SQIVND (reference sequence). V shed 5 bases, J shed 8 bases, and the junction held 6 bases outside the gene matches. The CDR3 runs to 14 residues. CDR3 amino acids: CASSWTGAVEKLFF. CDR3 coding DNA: TGTGCCAGTAGTTGGACAGGGGCGGTGGAAAAACTGTTTTTT.

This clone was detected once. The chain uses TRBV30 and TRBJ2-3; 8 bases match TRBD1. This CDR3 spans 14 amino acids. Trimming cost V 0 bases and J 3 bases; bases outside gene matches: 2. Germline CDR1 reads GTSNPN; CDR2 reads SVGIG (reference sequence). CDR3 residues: CAWSVQGGTDTQYF. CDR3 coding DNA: TGTGCCTGGAGTGTACAGGGGGGAACAGATACGCAGTATTTT. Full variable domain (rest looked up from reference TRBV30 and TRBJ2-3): SQTIHQWPATLVQPVGSPLSLECTVEGTSNPNLYWYRQAAGRGLQLLFYSVGIGQISSEVPQNLSASRPQDRQFILSSKKLLLSDSGFYLCAWSVQGGTDTQYFGPGTRLTVL.

The CDR3 DNA is TGTGCCAGTAGTACTCGACAGGATATTTCCACTGAAGCTTTCTTT. Translating gives CASSTRQDISTEAFF. This sequence joins TRBV19 and TRBJ1-1, with D perhaps TRBD1 (6 bases). Trimming pared 4 bases from V and 4 bases from J, leaving 16 bases between. The length of the CDR3 is 15 residues. Germline V gene data show CDR1 as LNHDA and CDR2 as SQIVND (reference sequence).

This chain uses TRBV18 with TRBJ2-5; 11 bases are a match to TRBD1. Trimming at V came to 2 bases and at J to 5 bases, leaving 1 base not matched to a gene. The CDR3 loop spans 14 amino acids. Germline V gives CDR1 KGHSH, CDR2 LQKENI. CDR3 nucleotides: TGTGCCAGCTCACCAGGACAGGGGGCGGAGACCCAGTACTTC. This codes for CASSPGQGAETQYF. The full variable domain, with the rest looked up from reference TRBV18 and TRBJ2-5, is NAGVMQNPRHLVRRRGQEARLRCSPMKGHSHVYWYRQLPEEGLKFMVYLQKENIIDESGMPKERFSAEFPKEGPSILRIQQVVRGDSAAYFCASSPGQGAETQYFGPGTRLLVL.

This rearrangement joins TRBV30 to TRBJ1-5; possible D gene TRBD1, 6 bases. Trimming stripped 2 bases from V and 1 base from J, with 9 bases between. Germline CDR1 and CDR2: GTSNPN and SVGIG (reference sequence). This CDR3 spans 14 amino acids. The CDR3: CAWSRGGSNQPQHF. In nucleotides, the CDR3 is TGTGCCTGGAGTCGCGGGGGCAGCAATCAGCCCCAGCATTTT. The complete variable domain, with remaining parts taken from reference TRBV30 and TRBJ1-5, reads SQTIHQWPATLVQPVGSPLSLECTVEGTSNPNLYWYRQAAGRGLQLLFYSVGIGQISSEVPQNLSASRPQDRQFILSSKKLLLSDSGFYLCAWSRGGSNQPQHFGDGTRLSIL.

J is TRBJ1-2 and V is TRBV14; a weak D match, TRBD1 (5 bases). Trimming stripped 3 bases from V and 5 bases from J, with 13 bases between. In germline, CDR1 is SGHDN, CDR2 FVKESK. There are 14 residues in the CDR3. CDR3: CASSHPRAGYGYTF. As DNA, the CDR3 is TGTGCCAGCAGCCACCCTCGGGCAGGGTATGGCTACACCTTC.

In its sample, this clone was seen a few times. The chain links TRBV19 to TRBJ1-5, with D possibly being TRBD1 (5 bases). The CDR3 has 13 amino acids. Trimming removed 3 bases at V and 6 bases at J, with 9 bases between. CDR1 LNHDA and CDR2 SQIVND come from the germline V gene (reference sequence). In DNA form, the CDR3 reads TGTGCCAGTAGTATTATAGGGGCTCAGCCCCAGCATTTT. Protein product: CASSIIGAQPQHF.